Sequencing of this TCR beta chain was carried out in a study of blood T cell repertoires in COVID-19 (dated by TCRdb to between 2020 and 2021). Context from the whole study: Samples covering the acute and convalescent phases of COVID-19 were provided by collaborators in the United States, Italy and Spain. The material from the prospective study consisted of cDNA or gDNA derived from T cells, B-cell-depleted T cells, or PBMCs. The dataset comprised deeply sampled blood TCRbeta repertoires from subjects exposed to, actively infected with, or recovered from COVID-19. A freely available public database, intended as a resource for researchers studying the immune response to SARS-CoV-2, is where the repertoires were released. The samples were drawn from two sources: the first 160 participants of the ongoing ImmuneRACE study, and 1,000 to 1,500 subjects contributed by 6 global collaborators. Sample metadata almost always included a de-identified subject ID, COVID-19 status, age in years and sex. HLA class I and class II types, where available, came from metadata supplied by the sample provider rather than from assay-based typing. What the research found in general, with its limitations: The quantity of clinical and demographic metadata differed by source and by participant and was supplied without curation.

In the germline V gene (reference sequence), CDR1 corresponds to LGHDT and CDR2 to YNNKEL. The CDR3, from cysteine to phenylalanine, totals 15 residues. Only the CDR3 region is kept as DNA, spanning 45 bases read in frame from base 1. Trimming at the junction amounts to 1 base on V and 6 bases on J, and the germline ends lie 16 bases apart. TCRbeta CDR3 regions were amplified from genomic DNA by means of the immunoSEQ Assay, a bias-controlled multiplex PCR. In the original analysis: Nucleated cell counts per sample were estimated from amplification of reference gene primers within the assay. Sequence reads were collapsed and filtered to measure the absolute abundance of every unique TCRbeta CDR3 rearrangement. For each sample, productive Simpson clonality was calculated by taking the square root of Simpson's diversity index across productive rearrangements. The table was pulled from immuneACCESS by TCRdb, which kept in-frame rearrangements only. Such tables lose some clones; where checked, under half of the loss comes from unresolved V genes, and the rest has no known cause. V and J calls plus clone size are reproduced from that table; the DNA served to infer D and trimming. In this sample the table shows 200,000 to 250,000 clones, 85% of which occur a single time. The biggest ten clones account for 18% of the sample.

Enrolling through a virtual design, the prospective study's participants ranged in age from roughly 18 to 90 years and lived across 24 United States geographic areas. To assign participants to cohorts, the prospective study relied on clinical history that participants themselves reported in a screening survey and a study questionnaire. Recovered participants in ImmuneRACE Cohort 3 were defined as having two consecutive negative NP/OP PCR tests, clearance from a healthcare professional, or resolution of symptoms. In the prospective study, whole blood, serum and a nasopharyngeal or oropharyngeal swab were collected from each participant by mobile phlebotomists. Additional blood draws and questionnaires over a roughly two-month period could optionally be provided by prospective study participants. Before DNA extraction, blood samples from the prospective study were shipped at room temperature or frozen.

Note on this clone: This clone's antigen is unknown. Per-base quality was not reported, and no clone a single base away is much larger than it.

The TCR sequence derives from a man aged 40-50 years who had recovered from COVID-19. The sequenced sample consisted of PBMCs or T cells enriched from blood (not recorded which). In this chain, TRBV3-1 (or the pseudogene TRBV3-2) is recombined with TRBJ2-7; 5 matching bases give a weak D call of TRBD2. In nucleotides, the sequence is TGTGCCAGCAGCCAAGGTTGGGCGGATCGGGGCGAGCAGTACTTC. Translated, it gives CASSQGWADRGEQYF.